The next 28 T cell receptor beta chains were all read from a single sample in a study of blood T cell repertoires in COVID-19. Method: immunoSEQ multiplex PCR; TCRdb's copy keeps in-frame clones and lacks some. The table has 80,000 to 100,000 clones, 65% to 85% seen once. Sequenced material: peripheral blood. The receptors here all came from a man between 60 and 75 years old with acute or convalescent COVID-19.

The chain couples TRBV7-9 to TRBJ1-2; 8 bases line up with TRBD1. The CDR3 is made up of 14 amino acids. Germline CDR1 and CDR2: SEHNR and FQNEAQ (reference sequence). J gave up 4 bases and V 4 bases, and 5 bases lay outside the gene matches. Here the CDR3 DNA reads TGTGCCAGCAGCTCTACCGACAGGGGCTATGGCTACACCTTC. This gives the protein CASSSTDRGYGYTF.

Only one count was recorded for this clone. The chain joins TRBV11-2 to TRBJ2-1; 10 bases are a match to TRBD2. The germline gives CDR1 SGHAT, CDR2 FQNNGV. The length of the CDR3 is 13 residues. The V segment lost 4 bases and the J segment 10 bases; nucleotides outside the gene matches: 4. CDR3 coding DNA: TGTGCCAGCAGCTCCATAGCGGGAGGCGAGCAGTTCTTC. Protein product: CASSSIAGGEQFF.

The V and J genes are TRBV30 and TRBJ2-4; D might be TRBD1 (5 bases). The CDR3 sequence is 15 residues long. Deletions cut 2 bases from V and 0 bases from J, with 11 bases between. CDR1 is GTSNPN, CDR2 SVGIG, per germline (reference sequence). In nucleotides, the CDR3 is TGTGCCTGGAGTACAAGAACAGGAGCCAAAAACATTCAGTACTTC. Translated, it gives CAWSTRTGAKNIQYF.

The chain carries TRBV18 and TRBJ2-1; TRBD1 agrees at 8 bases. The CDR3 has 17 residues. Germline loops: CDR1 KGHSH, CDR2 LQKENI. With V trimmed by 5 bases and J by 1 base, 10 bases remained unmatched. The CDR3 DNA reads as TGTGCCAGCTCAACTGGCGGGACAGGAATATCCTACAATGAGCAGTTCTTC. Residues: CASSTGGTGISYNEQFF.

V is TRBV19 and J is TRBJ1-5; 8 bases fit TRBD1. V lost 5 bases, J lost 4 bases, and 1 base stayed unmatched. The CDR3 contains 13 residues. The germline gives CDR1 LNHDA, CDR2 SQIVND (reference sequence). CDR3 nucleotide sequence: TGTGCCAGTAGTTACAGGGGGAATCAGCCCCAGCATTTT. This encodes CASSYRGNQPQHF.

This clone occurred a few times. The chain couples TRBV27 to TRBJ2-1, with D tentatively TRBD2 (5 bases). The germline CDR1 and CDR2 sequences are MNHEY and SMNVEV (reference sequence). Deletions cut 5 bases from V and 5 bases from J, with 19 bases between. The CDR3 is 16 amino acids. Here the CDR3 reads CASSIPRASGDNEQFF. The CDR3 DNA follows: TGTGCCAGCAGTATCCCGAGGGCAAGTGGGGACAATGAGCAGTTCTTC.

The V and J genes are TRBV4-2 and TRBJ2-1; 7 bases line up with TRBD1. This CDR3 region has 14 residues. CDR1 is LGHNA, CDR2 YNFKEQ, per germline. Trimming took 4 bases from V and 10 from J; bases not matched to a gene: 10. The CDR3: CASSPRQGGDEQFF. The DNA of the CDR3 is TGTGCCAGCAGCCCCCGACAGGGCGGCGACGAGCAGTTCTTC.

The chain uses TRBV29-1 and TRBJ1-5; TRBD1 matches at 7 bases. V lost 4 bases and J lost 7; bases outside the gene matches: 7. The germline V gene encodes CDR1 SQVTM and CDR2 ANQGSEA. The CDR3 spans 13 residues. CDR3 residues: CSVAQGVSQPQHF. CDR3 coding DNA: TGCAGCGTTGCTCAGGGGGTTTCCCAGCCCCAGCATTTT.

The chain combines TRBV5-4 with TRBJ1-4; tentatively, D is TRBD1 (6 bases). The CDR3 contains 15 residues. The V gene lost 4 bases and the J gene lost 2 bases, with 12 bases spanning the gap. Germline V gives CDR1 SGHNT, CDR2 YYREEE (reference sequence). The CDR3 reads CASSPTGLTNEKLFF. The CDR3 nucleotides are TGTGCCAGCAGCCCCACAGGGCTCACTAATGAAAAACTGTTTTTT.

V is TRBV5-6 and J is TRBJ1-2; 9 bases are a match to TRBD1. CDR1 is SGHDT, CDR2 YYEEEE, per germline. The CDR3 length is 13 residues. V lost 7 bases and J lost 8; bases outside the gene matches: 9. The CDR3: CASGITGGEGYTF. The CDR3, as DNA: TGTGCCAGCGGAATTACAGGGGGCGAAGGCTACACCTTC.

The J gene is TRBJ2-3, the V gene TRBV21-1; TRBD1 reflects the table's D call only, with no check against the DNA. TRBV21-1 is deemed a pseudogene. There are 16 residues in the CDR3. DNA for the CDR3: TGTGCCAGCAGCAGCCCGGACAGGGGGCTGGGAGATACGCAGTATTTT. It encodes CASSSPDRGLGDTQYF.

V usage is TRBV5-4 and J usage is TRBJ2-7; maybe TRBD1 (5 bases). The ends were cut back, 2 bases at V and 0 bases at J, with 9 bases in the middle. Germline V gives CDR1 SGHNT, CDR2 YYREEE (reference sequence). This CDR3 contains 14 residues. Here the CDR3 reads CASSFDRFSYEQYF. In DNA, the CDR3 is TGTGCCAGCAGCTTTGACAGATTCTCCTACGAGCAGTACTTC.

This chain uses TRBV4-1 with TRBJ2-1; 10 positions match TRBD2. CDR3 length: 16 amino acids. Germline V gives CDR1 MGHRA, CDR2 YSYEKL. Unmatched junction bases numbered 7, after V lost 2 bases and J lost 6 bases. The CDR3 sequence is CASSQTLAGVINEQFF. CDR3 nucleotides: TGCGCCAGCAGCCAAACTCTAGCGGGAGTGATCAATGAGCAGTTCTTC.

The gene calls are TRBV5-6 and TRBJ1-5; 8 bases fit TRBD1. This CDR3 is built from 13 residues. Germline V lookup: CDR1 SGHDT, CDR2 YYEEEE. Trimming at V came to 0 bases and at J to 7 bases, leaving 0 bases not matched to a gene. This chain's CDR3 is CASSLAGGQPQHF. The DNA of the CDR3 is TGTGCCAGCAGCTTGGCAGGGGGCCAGCCCCAGCATTTT. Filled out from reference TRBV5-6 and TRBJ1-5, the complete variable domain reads DAGVTQSPTHLIKTRGQQVTLRCSPKSGHDTVSWYQQALGQGPQFIFQYYEEEERQRGNFPDRFSGHQFPNYSSELNVNALLLGDSALYLCASSLAGGQPQHFGDGTRLSIL.

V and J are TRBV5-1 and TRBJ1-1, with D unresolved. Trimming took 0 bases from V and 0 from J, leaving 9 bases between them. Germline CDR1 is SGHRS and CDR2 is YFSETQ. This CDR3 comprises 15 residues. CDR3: CASSLGAGLNTEAFF. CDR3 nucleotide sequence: TGCGCCAGCAGCTTGGGGGCGGGATTGAACACTGAAGCTTTCTTT.

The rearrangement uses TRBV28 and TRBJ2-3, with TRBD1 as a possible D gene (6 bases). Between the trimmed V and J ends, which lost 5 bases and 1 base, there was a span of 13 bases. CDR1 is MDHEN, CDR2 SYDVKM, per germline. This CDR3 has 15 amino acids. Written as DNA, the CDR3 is TGTGCCAGCAGTCTAGGGCCAGGGGGCACAGATACGCAGTATTTT. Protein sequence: CASSLGPGGTDTQYF.

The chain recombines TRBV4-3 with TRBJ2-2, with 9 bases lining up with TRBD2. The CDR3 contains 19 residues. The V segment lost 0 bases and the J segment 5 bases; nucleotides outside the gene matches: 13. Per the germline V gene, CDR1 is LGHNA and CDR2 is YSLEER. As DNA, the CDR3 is TGCGCCAGCAGCCAAGAAAGGAAAACTAGCGGGTCAGTGACCGGGGAGCTGTTTTTT. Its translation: CASSQERKTSGSVTGELFF.

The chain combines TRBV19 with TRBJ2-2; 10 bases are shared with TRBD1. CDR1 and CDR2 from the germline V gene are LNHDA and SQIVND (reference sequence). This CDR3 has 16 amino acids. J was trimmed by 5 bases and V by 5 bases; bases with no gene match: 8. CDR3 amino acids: CASSPADRGNTGELFF. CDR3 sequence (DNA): TGTGCCAGTAGTCCGGCGGACAGGGGGAATACCGGGGAGCTGTTTTTT. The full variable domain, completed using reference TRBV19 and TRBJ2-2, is DGGITQSPKYLFRKEGQNVTLSCEQNLNHDAMYWYRQDPGQGLRLIYYSQIVNDFQKGDIAEGYSVSREKKESFPLTVTSAQKNPTAFYLCASSPADRGNTGELFFGEGSRLTVL.

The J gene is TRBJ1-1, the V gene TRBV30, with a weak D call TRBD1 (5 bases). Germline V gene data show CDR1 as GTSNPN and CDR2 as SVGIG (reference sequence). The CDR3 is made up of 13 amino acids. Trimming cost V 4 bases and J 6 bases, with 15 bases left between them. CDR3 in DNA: TGTGCCTGGACCCGGGGGTCGGGCGCTGAAGCTTTCTTT. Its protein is CAWTRGSGAEAFF.

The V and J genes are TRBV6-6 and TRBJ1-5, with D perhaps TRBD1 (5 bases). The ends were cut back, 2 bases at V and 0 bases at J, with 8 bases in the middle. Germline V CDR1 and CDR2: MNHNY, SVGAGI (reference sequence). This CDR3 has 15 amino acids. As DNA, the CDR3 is TGTGCCAGCAGTTACCACAGGTATAGCAATCAGCCCCAGCATTTT. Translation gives CASSYHRYSNQPQHF.

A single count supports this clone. The CDR3: CASSMRPITYNEQFF. CDR3 in DNA: TGTGCCAGTAGTATGCGGCCAATAACCTACAATGAGCAGTTCTTC. V gene TRBV19 combines with J gene TRBJ2-1; D gene ambiguous. Germline V gene data show CDR1 as LNHDA and CDR2 as SQIVND (reference sequence). V was cut by 3 bases and J by 2 bases, with 11 bases left in between. The CDR3 is made up of 15 amino acids.

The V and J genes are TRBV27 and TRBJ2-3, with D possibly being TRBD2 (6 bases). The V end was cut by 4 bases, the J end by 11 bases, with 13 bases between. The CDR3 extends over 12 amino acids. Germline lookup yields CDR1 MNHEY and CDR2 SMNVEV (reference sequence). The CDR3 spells CASSSPGAGQYF. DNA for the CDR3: TGTGCCAGCAGTTCCCCGGGAGCCGGGCAGTATTTT.

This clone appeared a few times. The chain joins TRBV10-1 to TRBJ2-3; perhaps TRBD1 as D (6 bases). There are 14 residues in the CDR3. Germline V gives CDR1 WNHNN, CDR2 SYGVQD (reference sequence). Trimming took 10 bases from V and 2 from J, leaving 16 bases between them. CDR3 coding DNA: TGCGCCACCAGGGGTGACAGAAACACAGATACGCAGTATTTT. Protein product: CATRGDRNTDTQYF.

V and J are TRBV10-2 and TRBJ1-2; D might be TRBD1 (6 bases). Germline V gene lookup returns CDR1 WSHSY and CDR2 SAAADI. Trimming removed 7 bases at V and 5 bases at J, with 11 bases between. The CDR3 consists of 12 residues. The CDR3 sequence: CASMKDSYGYTF. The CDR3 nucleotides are TGCGCCAGCATGAAGGACAGTTATGGCTACACCTTC.

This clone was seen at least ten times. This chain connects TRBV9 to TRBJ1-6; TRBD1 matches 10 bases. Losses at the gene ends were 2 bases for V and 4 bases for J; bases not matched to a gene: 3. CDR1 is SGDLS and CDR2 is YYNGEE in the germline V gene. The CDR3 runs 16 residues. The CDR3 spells CASSVGDRGYNSPLHF. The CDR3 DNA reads TGTGCCAGCAGCGTGGGGGACAGGGGATATAATTCACCCCTCCACTTT.

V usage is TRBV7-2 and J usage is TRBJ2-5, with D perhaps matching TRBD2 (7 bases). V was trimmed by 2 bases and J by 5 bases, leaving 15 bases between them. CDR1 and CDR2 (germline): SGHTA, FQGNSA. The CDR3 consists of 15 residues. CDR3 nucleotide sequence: TGTGCCAGCAGCTTACAGAGGGGGGGCCGCGAGACCCAGTACTTC. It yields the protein CASSLQRGGRETQYF.

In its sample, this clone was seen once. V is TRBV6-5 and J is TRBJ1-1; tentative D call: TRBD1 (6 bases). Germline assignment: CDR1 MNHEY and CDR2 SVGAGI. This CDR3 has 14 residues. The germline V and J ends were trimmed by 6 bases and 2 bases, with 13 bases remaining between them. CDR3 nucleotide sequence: TGTGCCAGCAGCATGGGGGGGCCCAACACTGAAGCTTTCTTT. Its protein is CASSMGGPNTEAFF.

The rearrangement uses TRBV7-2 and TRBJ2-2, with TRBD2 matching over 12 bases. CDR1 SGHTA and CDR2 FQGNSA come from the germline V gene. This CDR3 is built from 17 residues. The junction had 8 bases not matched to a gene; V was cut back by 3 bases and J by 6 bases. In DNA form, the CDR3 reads TGTGCCAGCAGCTTCCCTCCTAGCGGGAGGGCGGCCGGGGAGCTGTTTTTT. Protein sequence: CASSFPPSGRAAGELFF.